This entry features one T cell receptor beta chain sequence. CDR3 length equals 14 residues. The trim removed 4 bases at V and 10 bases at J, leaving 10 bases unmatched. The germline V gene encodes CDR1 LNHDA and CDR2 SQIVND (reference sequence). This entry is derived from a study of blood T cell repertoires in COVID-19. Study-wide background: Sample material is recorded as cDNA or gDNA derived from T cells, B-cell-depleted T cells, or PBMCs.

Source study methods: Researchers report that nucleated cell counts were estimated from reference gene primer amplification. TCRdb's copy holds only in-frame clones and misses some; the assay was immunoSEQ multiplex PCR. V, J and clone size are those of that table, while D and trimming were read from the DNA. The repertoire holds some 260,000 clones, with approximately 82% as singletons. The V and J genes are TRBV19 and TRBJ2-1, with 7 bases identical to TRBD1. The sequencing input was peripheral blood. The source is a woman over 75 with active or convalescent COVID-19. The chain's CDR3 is CASSNNGQDREQFF. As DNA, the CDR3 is TGTGCCAGTAGTAATAATGGACAGGACCGGGAGCAGTTCTTC.